This T cell receptor beta chain was retrieved from a study of T cells in Graves' hyperthyroidism and ophthalmopathy. It was RNA transcripts that yielded the amplified TCR beta CDR3 regions. Initially, a first-round RT-PCR of the TCR CDR3 employed the HTBI primer set. One entry per CDR3 protein, called by TCRdb with MiXCR from the multiplex PCR reads. Among about 160,000 distinct CDR3 sequences listed, roughly 9.4% were seen once. The CDR3 runs 14 residues. Germline lookup yields CDR1 DFQATT and CDR2 SNEGSKA (reference sequence). The V segment lost 6 bases and the J segment 2 bases; nucleotides outside the gene matches: 7. This clonotype has at least ten counts.

The clonotype originates from a woman under 30 with Graves' hyperthyroidism that later progressed to Graves' ophthalmopathy. The sample was blood. V is TRBV20-1 and J is TRBJ2-7, with 10 bases matching TRBD2. The CDR3 loop reads CSAIAGGGAYEQYF. The CDR3 nucleotides are TGCAGTGCAATAGCGGGAGGTGGGGCCTACGAGCAGTACTTC.